This entry is about one T cell receptor beta chain. This clonotype was recorded many times. Its cognate antigen has yet to be identified. The record has no base qualities; no much larger clone is one base away. The data were obtained in a study of early T cells in non-severe SARS-CoV-2 infection (dated by TCRdb to the early 2020s). Concerning the study at large: Because TCR sequencing relied on bulk RNA taken from unsorted whole blood, pairing of alpha and beta chains was not possible. Paper-wide results and their limitations: Matching against VDJdb was skewed toward anti-spike CD8 responses, likely underestimated virus-specific expansions, and missed private and CD4 specificities.

The germline V gene (reference sequence) sets CDR1 to MNHNY and CDR2 to SVGAGI. V and J are truncated by 5 bases and 6 bases respectively, leaving an intervening sequence of 19 bases. Counted from cysteine to phenylalanine, this CDR3 has 15 amino acids. Just CDR3 DNA is preserved here, 45 bases in frame from base 1. Set within a cohort of healthcare workers in London, UK, this nested case-control study involved weekly PCR testing of nasopharyngeal swabs along with blood sampling. Healthcare workers were recruited between 23 and 31 March 2020, during the week of the UK lockdown, and were followed weekly for up to about 16 weeks. Preparation of the library involved 5' RACE. The reads were generated on a NextSeq 500. In the TCR library protocol, unique molecular identifiers were attached to individual cDNA molecules to correct for PCR bias and sequencing error. Both TCR alpha and beta chains were sequenced, and tight co-correlation was observed between alpha and beta sequence abundances in each sample. On the study's bioinformatics: Decombinator V4 was used to annotate the V gene, J gene and CDR3 of the TCR sequences. TCRs were defined as expanded if a significant change between any two time points was detected under a Poisson model with p below 0.0001. TCR abundances were normalised to the total number of TCRs sequenced per sample and expressed as counts per million. TRAV1-2 paired with TRAJ12, TRAJ20 or TRAJ33 defined MAIT TCRs, while TRAV10 paired with TRAJ18 defined iNKT TCRs. A search of VDJdb, accessed on 1 November 2021, was run for TCRs annotated to CMV, EBV and SARS-CoV-2, with TCRs annotated for multiple antigens excluded. TCRdb trimmed the raw reads at Q25, called clones with MiXCR and kept productive beta chains. Rows with a matching CDR3 protein are joined into one entry that keeps the most common DNA and genes. For this entry, the V and J calls and clone size follow TCRdb and not the study's own pipeline. The sample table lists roughly 56,000 distinct CDR3 sequences, roughly a tenth of them with a count of one. The biggest ten clones account for over 0.95% of the sample.

The rearrangement joined TRBV6-6 to TRBJ1-2; no D gene call is confident. Sequences were obtained from whole blood. This receptor was taken from an adult who was a healthcare worker with PCR-confirmed SARS-CoV-2 infection or an uninfected control (not recorded which). This receptor has the CDR3 CASSPRGTGLDGYTF. Read as DNA, the sequence is TGTGCCAGCAGTCCGAGAGGTACGGGCTTGGATGGCTACACCTTC.